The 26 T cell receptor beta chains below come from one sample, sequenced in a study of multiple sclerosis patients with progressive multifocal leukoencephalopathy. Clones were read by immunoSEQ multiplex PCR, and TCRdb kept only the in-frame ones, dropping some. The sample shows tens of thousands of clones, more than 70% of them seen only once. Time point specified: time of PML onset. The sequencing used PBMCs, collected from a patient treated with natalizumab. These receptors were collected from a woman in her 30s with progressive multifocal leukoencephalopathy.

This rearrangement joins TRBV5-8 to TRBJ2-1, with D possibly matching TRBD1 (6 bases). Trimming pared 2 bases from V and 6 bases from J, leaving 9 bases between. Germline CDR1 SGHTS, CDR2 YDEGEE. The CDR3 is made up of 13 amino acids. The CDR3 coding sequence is TGTGCCAGCAGCTTCAGGGGTGGCAATGAGCAGTTCTTC. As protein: CASSFRGGNEQFF. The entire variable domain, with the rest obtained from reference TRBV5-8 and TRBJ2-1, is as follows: EAGVTQSPTHLIKTRGQQATLRCSPISGHTSVYWYQQALGLGLQFLLWYDEGEERNRGNFPPRFSGRQFPNYSSELNVNALELEDSALYLCASSFRGGNEQFFGPGTRLTVL.

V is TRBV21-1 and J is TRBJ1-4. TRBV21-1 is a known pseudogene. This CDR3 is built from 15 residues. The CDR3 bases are TGTGCCAGCAGCCTAGAACCGACCTCTAATGAAAAACTGTTTTTT. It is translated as CASSLEPTSNEKLFF.

The CDR3 region has the DNA TGTGCCAGCAGCTTATTGGGGCAGGACCCTGGAAACACCATATATTTT. It specifies CASSLLGQDPGNTIYF. The genes are TRBV7-9 and TRBJ1-3, with D possibly TRBD1 on 5 matching bases. The ends were cut back, 2 bases at V and 2 bases at J, with 13 bases in the middle. The CDR3 has 16 amino acids. The germline gives CDR1 SEHNR, CDR2 FQNEAQ (reference sequence). Full variable domain (missing parts from reference TRBV7-9 and TRBJ1-3): DTGVSQNPRHKITKRGQNVTFRCDPISEHNRLYWYRQTLGQGPEFLTYFQNEAQLEKSRLLSDRFSAERPKGSFSTLEIQRTEQGDSAMYLCASSLLGQDPGNTIYFGEGSWLTVV.

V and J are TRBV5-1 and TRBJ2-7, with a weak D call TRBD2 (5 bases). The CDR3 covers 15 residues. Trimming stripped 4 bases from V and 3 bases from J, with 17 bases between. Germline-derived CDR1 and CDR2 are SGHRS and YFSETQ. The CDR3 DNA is TGCGCCAGCAGCACCTTTTCCTTAGGACTCTACGAGCAGTACTTC. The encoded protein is CASSTFSLGLYEQYF.

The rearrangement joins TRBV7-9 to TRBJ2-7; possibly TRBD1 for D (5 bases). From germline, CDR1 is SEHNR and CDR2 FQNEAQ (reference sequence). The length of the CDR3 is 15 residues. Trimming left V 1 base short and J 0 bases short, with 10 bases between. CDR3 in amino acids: CASSLGQRSSYEQYF. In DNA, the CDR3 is TGTGCCAGCAGCTTAGGACAGAGGAGCTCCTACGAGCAGTACTTC.

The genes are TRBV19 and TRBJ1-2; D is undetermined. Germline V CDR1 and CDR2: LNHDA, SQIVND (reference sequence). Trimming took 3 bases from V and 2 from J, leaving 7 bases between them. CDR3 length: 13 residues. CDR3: CASSMRVNYGYTF. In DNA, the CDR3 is TGTGCCAGTAGTATGAGGGTGAACTATGGCTACACCTTC.

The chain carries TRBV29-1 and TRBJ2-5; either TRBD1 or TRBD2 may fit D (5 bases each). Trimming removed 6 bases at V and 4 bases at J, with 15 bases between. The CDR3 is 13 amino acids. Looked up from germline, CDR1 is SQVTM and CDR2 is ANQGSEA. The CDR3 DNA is TGCAGCGTGGCAGGGTCAGCGGCAGAGACCCAGTACTTC. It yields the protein CSVAGSAAETQYF.

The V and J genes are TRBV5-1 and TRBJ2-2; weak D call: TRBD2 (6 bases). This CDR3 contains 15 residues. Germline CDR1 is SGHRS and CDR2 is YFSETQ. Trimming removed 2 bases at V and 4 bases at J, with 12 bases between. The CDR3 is CASSLGGVVTGELFF. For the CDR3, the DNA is TGCGCCAGCAGCTTAGGAGGGGTGGTCACCGGGGAGCTGTTTTTT.

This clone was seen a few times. This CDR3 reads CASSLGSSPKEQYF. The CDR3 DNA is TGTGCCAGCAGTTTAGGAAGTTCCCCGAAAGAGCAGTACTTC. The chain links TRBV27 to TRBJ2-7, with D unclear. The CDR3 loop spans 14 amino acids. V was shortened by 2 bases and J by 7 bases, with 15 bases between the two germline ends. CDR1 is MNHEY and CDR2 is SMNVEV in the germline V gene (reference sequence).

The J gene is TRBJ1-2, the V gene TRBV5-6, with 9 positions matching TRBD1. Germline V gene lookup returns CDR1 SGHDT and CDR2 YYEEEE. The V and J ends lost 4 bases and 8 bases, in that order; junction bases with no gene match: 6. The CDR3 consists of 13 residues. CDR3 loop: CASSPGTGKGYTF. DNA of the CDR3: TGTGCCAGCAGCCCCGGGACAGGGAAAGGCTACACCTTC.

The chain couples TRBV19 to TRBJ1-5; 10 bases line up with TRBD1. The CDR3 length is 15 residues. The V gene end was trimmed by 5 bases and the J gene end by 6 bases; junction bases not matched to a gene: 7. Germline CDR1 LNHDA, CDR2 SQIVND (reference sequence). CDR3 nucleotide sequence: TGTGCCAGTAGTTCCGGGACAGGGGCGATTCAGCCCCAGCATTTT. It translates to CASSSGTGAIQPQHF.

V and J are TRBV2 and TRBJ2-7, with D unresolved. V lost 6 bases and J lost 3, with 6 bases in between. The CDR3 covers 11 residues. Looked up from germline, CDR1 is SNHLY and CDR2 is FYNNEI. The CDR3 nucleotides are TGTGCCAGCAGGGGATTCTACGAGCAGTACTTC. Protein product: CASRGFYEQYF.

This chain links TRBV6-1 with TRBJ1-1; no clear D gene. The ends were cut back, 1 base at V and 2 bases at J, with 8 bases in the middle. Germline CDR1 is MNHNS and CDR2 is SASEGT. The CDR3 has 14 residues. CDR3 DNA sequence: TGTGCCAGCAGTGAAGTTCAGATCAACACTGAAGCTTTCTTT. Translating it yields CASSEVQINTEAFF.

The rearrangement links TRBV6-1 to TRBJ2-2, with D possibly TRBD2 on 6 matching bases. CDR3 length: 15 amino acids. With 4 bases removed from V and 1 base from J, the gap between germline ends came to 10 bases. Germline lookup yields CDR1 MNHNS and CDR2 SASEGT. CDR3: CASSGGAGNTGELFF. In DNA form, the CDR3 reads TGTGCCAGCAGTGGGGGAGCGGGGAACACCGGGGAGCTGTTTTTT.

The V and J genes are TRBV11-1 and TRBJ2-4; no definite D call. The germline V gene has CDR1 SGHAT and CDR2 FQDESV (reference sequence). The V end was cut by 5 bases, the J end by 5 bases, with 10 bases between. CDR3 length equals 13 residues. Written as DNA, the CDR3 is TGTGCCAGCAGCGCACTGGTGGAAAACATTCAGTACTTC. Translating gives CASSALVENIQYF.

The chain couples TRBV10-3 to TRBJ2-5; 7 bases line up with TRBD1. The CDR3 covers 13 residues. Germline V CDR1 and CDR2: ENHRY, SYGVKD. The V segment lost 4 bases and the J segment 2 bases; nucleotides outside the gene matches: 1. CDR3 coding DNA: TGTGCCATCAGTGGGACAGGTCAAGAGACCCAGTACTTC. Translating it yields CAISGTGQETQYF.

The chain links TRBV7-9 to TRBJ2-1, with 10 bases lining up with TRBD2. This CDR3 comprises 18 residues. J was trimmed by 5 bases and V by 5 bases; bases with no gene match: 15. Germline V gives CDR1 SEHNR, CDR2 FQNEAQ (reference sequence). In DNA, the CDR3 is TGTGCCAGCAGCCAGGGGCAGCGGGGGGGCCGTAGTAACAATGAGCAGTTCTTC. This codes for CASSQGQRGGRSNNEQFF.

CDR3 nucleotides: TGCGCCAGCAGCCAAGCCGATCATACTTCCTACGAGCAGTACTTC. Protein: CASSQADHTSYEQYF. The chain has TRBV4-3 and TRBJ2-7; no clear D. The ends were cut back, 1 base at V and 1 base at J, with 11 bases in the middle. Looked up from germline, CDR1 is LGHNA and CDR2 is YSLEER. The CDR3 spans 15 residues.

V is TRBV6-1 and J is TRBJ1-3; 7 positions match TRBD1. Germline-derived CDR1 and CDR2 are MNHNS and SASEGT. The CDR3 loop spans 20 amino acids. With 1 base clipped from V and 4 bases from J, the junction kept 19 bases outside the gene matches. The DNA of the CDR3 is TGTGCCAGCAGTGAAGTCCAGGGGGATAGGAGACGTCTCTCCGGAAACACCATATATTTT. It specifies CASSEVQGDRRRLSGNTIYF.

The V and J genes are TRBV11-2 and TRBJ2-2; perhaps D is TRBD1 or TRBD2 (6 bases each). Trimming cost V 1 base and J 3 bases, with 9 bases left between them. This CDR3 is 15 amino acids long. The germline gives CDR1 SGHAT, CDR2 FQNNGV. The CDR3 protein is CASSLARGDTGELFF. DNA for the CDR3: TGTGCCAGCAGCTTAGCAAGGGGGGACACCGGGGAGCTGTTTTTT.

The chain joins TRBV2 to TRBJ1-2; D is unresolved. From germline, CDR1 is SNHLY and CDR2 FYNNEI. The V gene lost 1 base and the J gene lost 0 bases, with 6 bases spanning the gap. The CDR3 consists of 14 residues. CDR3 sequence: CASSEGATNYGYTF. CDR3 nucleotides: TGTGCCAGCAGTGAAGGGGCCACTAACTATGGCTACACCTTC.

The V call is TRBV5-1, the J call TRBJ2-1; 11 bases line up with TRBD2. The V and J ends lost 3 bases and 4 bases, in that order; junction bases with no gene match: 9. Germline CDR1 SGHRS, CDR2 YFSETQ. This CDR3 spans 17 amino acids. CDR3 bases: TGCGCCAGCAGCTGGAGTAGCGGGAGGGCCGGGTACAATGAGCAGTTCTTC. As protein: CASSWSSGRAGYNEQFF.

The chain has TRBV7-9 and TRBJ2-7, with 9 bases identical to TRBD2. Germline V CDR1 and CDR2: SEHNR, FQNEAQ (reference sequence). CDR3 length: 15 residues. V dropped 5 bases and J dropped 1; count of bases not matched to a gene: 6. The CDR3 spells CASSPPLAGSYEQYF. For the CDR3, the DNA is TGTGCCAGCAGCCCCCCTCTAGCGGGATCCTACGAGCAGTACTTC.

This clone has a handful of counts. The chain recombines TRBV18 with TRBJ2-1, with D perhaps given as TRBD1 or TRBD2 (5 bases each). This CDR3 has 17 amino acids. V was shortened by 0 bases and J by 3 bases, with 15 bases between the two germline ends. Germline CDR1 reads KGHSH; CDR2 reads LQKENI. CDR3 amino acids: CASSPPNGAGYYNEQFF. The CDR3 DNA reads TGTGCCAGCTCACCACCAAACGGGGCCGGGTACTACAATGAGCAGTTCTTC.

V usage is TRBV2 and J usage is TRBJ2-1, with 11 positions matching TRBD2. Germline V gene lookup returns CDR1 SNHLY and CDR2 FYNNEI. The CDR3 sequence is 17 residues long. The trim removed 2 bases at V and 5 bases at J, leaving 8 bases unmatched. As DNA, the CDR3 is TGTGCCAGCAGTGAAAATACTAGCGGGGGTAAAAACAATGAGCAGTTCTTC. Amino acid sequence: CASSENTSGGKNNEQFF.

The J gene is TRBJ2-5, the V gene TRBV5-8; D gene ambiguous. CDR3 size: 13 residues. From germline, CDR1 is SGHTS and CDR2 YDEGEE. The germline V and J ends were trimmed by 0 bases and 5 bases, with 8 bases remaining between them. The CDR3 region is CASSLAGRETQYF. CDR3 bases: TGTGCCAGCAGCTTGGCTGGGCGGGAGACCCAGTACTTC.